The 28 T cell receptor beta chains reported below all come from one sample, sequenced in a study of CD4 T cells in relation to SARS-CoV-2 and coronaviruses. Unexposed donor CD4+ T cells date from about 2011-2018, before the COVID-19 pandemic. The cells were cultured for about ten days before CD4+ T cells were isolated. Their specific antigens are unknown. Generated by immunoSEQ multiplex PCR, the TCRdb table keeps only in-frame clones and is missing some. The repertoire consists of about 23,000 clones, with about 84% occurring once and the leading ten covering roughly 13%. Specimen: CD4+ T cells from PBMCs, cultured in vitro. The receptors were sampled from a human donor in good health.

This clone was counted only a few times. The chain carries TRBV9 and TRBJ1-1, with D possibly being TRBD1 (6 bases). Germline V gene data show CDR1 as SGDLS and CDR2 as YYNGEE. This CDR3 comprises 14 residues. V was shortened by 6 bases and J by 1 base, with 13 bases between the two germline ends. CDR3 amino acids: CASTSGTTNTEAFF. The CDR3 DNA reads TGTGCCAGCACCTCCGGGACAACGAACACTGAAGCTTTCTTT.

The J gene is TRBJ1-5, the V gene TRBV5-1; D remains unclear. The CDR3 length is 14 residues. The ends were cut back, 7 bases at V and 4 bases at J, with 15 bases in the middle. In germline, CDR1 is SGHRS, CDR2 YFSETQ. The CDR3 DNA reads TGCGCCAGCCGGCGGGATGAGGGAAATCAGCCCCAGCATTTT. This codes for CASRRDEGNQPQHF.

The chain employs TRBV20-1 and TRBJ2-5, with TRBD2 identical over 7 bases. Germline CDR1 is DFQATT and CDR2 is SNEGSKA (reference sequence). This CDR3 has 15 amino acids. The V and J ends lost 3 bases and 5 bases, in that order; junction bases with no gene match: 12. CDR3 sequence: CSASVSGKERETQYF. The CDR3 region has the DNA TGCAGTGCTAGTGTGAGCGGGAAGGAACGGGAGACCCAGTACTTC.

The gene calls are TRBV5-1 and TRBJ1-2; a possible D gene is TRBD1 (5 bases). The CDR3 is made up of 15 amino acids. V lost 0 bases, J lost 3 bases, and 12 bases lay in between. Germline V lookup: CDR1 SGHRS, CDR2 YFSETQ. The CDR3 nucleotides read TGCGCCAGCAGCTTGGAAGTAGGGGTGGACTATGGCTACACCTTC. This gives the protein CASSLEVGVDYGYTF.

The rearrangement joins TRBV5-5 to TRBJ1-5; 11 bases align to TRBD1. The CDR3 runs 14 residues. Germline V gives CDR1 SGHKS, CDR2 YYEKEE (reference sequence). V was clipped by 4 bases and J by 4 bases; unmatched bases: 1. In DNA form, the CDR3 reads TGTGCCAGCAGCGGGACAGGGGGAAATCAGCCCCAGCATTTT. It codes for CASSGTGGNQPQHF. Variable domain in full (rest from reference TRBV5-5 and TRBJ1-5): DAGVTQSPTHLIKTRGQQVTLRCSPISGHKSVSWYQQVLGQGPQFIFQYYEKEERGRGNFPDRFSARQFPNYSSELNVNALLLGDSALYLCASSGTGGNQPQHFGDGTRLSIL.

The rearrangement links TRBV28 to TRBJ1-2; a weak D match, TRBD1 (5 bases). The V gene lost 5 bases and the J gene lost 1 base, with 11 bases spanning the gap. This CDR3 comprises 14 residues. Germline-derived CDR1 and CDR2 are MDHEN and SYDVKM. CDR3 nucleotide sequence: TGTGCCAGCAGTGGAGGGGTCCTTAACTATGGCTACACCTTC. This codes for CASSGGVLNYGYTF.

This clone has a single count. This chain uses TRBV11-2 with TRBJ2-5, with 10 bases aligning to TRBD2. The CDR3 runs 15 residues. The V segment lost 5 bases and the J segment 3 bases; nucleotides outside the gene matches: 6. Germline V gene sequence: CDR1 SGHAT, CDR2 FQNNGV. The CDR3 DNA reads TGTGCCAGCAGCCCAAAGCTAGCGGGAGAAGAGACCCAGTACTTC. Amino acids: CASSPKLAGEETQYF.

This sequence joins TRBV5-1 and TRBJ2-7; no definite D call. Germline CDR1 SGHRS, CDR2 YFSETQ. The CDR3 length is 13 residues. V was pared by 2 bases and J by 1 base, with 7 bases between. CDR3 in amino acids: CASSFDLSYEQYF. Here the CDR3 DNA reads TGCGCCAGCAGCTTTGATCTATCCTACGAGCAGTACTTC. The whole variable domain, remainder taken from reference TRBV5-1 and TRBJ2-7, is KAGVTQTPRYLIKTRGQQVTLSCSPISGHRSVSWYQQTPGQGLQFLFEYFSETQRNKGNFPGRFSGRQFSNSRSEMNVSTLELGDSALYLCASSFDLSYEQYFGPGTRLTVT.

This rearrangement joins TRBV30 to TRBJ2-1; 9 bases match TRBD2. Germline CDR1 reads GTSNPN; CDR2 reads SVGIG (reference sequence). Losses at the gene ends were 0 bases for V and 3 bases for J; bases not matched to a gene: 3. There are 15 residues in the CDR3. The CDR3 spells CAWSVLAGDYNEQFF. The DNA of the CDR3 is TGTGCCTGGAGTGTCTTAGCGGGGGACTACAATGAGCAGTTCTTC.

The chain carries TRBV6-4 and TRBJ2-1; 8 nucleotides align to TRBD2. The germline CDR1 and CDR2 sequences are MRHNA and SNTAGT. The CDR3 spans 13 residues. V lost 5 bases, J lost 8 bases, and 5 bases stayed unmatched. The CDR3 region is CASSPGAGDEQFF. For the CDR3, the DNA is TGTGCCAGCAGTCCGGGAGCGGGGGATGAGCAGTTCTTC.

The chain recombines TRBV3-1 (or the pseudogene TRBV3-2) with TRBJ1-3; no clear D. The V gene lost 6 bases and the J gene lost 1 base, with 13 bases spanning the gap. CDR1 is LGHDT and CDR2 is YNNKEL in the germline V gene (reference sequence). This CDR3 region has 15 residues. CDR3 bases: TGTGCCAGCAGATTCCGCTTCGGGTCTGGAAACACCATATATTTT. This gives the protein CASRFRFGSGNTIYF.

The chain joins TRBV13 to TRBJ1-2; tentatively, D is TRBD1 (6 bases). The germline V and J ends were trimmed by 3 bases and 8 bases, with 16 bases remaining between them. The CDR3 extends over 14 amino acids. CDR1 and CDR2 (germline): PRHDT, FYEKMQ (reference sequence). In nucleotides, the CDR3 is TGTGCCAGCAGCTTGAAACAGGGTGATTTGGGCTACACCTTC. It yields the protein CASSLKQGDLGYTF.

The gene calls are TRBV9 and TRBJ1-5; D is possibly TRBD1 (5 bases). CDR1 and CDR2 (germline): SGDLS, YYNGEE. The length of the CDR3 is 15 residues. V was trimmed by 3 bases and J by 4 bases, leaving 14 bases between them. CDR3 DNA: TGTGCCAGCAGCGGAGGGGAGGGATGGAATCAGCCCCAGCATTTT. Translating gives CASSGGEGWNQPQHF.

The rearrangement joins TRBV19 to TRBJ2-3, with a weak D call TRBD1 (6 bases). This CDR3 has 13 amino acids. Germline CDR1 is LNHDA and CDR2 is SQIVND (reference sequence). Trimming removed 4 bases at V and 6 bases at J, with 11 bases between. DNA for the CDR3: TGTGCCAGTAGTAAGGGGGACATCGATACGCAGTATTTT. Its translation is CASSKGDIDTQYF.

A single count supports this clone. The CDR3 reads CASSPGQGWSNQPQHF. The CDR3 region has the DNA TGTGCCAGTAGTCCGGGACAGGGTTGGAGCAATCAGCCCCAGCATTTT. This sequence joins TRBV19 and TRBJ1-5, with 9 bases lining up with TRBD1. The CDR3 covers 16 residues. Germline-derived CDR1 and CDR2 are LNHDA and SQIVND (reference sequence). Germline trimming cut 5 bases from V and 1 base from J; bases unmatched to any gene: 6.

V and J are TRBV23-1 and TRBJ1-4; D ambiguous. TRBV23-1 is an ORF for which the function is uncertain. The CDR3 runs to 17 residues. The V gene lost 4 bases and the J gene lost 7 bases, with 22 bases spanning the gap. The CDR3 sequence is CASSRATRTRLGEKLFF. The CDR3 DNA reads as TGCGCCAGCAGTCGGGCGACAAGGACGCGGTTGGGTGAAAAACTGTTTTTT.

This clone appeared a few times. The CDR3 sequence is CASSPLSLAASYNEQFF. The CDR3 coding sequence is TGTGCCAGCAGCCCGCTAAGTCTAGCGGCTTCCTACAATGAGCAGTTCTTC. This chain links TRBV27 with TRBJ2-1, with 7 bases matching TRBD2. The germline V gene encodes CDR1 MNHEY and CDR2 SMNVEV (reference sequence). This CDR3 has 17 residues. V lost 6 bases to trimming and J lost 1 base; unmatched junction nucleotides: 12.

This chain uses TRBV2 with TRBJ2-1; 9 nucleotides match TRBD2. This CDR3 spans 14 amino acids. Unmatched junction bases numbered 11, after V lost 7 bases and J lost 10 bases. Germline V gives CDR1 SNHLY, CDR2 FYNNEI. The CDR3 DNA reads TGTGCCAGCAAGGAGCGGGAGGCCACTGGGGAGCAGTTCTTC. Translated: CASKEREATGEQFF.

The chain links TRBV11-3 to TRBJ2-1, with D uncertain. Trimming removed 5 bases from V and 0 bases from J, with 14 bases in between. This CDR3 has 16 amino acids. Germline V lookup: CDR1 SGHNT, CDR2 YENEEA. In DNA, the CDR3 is TGTGCCAGCAGCCCTGAGTTCGCCGGCTCCTACAATGAGCAGTTCTTC. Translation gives CASSPEFAGSYNEQFF.

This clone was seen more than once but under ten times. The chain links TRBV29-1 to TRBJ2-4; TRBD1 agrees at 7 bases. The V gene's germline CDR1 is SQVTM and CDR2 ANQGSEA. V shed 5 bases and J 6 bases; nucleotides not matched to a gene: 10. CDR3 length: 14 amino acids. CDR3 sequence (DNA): TGCAGCGTTCTTCACGACAGGGATGGAAACATTCAGTACTTC. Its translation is CSVLHDRDGNIQYF.

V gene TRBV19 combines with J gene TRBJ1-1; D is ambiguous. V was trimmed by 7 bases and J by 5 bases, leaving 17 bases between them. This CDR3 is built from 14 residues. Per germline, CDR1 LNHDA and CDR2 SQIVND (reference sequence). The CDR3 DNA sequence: TGTGCCAGTATCATGGGGATGGGTGGGACTGAAGCTTTCTTT. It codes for CASIMGMGGTEAFF.

CDR3 protein: CASSKEGGRGPANEKLFF. In DNA form, the CDR3 reads TGTGCCAGCAGCAAAGAGGGGGGCAGGGGGCCGGCTAATGAAAAACTGTTTTTT. This chain uses TRBV21-1 with TRBJ1-4; the DNA was not compared with TRBD1, the D call given in the table. TRBV21-1 is a recognized pseudogene. CDR3 size: 18 residues.

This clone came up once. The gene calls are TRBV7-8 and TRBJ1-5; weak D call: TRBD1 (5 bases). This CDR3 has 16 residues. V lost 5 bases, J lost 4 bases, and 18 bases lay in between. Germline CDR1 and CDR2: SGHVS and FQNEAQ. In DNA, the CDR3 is TGTGCCAGCAGCCCAAAACCCCTAGGGGAGAATCAGCCCCAGCATTTT. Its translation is CASSPKPLGENQPQHF.

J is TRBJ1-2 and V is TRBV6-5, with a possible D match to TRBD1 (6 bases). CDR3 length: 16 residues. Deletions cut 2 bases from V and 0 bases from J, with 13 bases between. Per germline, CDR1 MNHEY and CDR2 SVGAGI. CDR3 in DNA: TGTGCCAGCAGTTACCGCCCGAGGGGGACTAACTATGGCTACACCTTC. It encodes CASSYRPRGTNYGYTF.

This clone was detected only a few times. CDR3 DNA sequence: TGTGCCAGCAGCCGGGACCAAGAGACCCAGTACTTC. Its translation: CASSRDQETQYF. The chain employs TRBV5-4 and TRBJ2-5; D unclear. CDR1 is SGHNT, CDR2 YYREEE, per germline (reference sequence). V was trimmed by 4 bases and J by 0 bases, leaving 4 bases between them. This CDR3 region has 12 residues. Drawing the rest from reference TRBV5-4 and TRBJ2-5, the complete variable domain is ETGVTQSPTHLIKTRGQQVTLRCSSQSGHNTVSWYQQALGQGPQFIFQYYREEENGRGNFPPRFSGLQFPNYSSELNVNALELDDSALYLCASSRDQETQYFGPGTRLLVL.

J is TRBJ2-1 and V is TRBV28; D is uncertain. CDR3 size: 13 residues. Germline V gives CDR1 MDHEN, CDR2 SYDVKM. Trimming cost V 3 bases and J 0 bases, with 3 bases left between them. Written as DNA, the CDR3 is TGTGCCAGCAGTTTGGGCTCCTACAATGAGCAGTTCTTC. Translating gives CASSLGSYNEQFF.

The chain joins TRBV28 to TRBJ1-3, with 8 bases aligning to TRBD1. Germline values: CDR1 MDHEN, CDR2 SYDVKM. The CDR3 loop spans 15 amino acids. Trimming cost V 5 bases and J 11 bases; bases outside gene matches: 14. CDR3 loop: CASSTLGQALRAIYF. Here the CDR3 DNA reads TGTGCCAGCAGTACCCTGGGACAGGCCCTGCGCGCCATATATTTT.

CDR3 DNA: TGCAGCGTGTCCCGGGACAGGGCCACCGGGGAGCTGTTTTTT. This codes for CSVSRDRATGELFF. The rearrangement joins TRBV29-1 to TRBJ2-2, with 9 bases lining up with TRBD1. Unmatched junction bases numbered 6, after V lost 6 bases and J lost 4 bases. Germline-derived CDR1 and CDR2 are SQVTM and ANQGSEA. This CDR3 spans 14 amino acids.